The 10 T cell receptor beta chains reported below all come from one sample, sequenced in a study of shared clonotypes between healthy human individuals. Positively selected for CCR7, the CD45RO-negative cells used as naive CD8 cells excluded terminally differentiated effector memory CD45RA+ cells. Here immunoSEQ multiplex PCR was the method, and the copy in TCRdb shows in-frame clones only, minus some. This sample carries about 2.1 million clones, around 93% of them seen once, and the ten largest clones take about 1.6%. The sample was naive CD8+ T cells from PBMCs. The receptor source for this set is a man between 18 and 29 years old in good health. Some clones in this sample may be carry-over from other donors' samples.

This clone appeared once. J is TRBJ1-5 and V is TRBV19; TRBD1 aligns across 10 bases. Germline values: CDR1 LNHDA, CDR2 SQIVND (reference sequence). The V and J ends lost 5 bases and 7 bases, in that order; junction bases with no gene match: 5. The CDR3 sequence is 14 residues long. CDR3 protein: CASSPAGQGQPQHF. DNA for the CDR3: TGTGCCAGTAGTCCGGCGGGACAGGGGCAGCCCCAGCATTTT.

About this clone itself: Other nucleotide sequences from this sample produce the same CDR3. The rearrangement joins TRBV27 to TRBJ2-2, with TRBD2 as a possible D gene (5 bases). Germline V gene lookup returns CDR1 MNHEY and CDR2 SMNVEV (reference sequence). This CDR3 spans 14 amino acids. Trimming took off 5 bases at V and 1 base at J, with 8 bases between the two ends. The CDR3 coding sequence is TGTGCCAGCAGTATCCGGGGGAACACCGGGGAGCTGTTTTTT. Protein product: CASSIRGNTGELFF.

V gene TRBV11-3 combines with J gene TRBJ1-2, with 8 bases aligning to TRBD1. CDR1 and CDR2 from the germline V gene are SGHNT and YENEEA. V gave up 8 bases and J gave up 6 bases; unmatched junction bases: 20. CDR3 length equals 17 residues. The DNA of the CDR3 is TGTGCCAGCCGACCCCCAGGACAGGGCACTTATTGCGATGGCTACACCTTC. This codes for CASRPPGQGTYCDGYTF.

The CDR3 DNA is TGTGCTAGTGGGCGGGAGGGCCGCACAGATACGCAGTATTTT. It is translated as CASGREGRTDTQYF. The rearrangement joins TRBV12-5 to TRBJ2-3, with 9 bases matching TRBD2. The length of the CDR3 is 14 residues. J gave up 1 base and V 6 bases, and 2 bases lay outside the gene matches. Germline loops: CDR1 LGHNT, CDR2 FRNRAP.

The rearrangement links TRBV27 to TRBJ2-7; D may be TRBD2 (5 bases). V was trimmed by 6 bases and J by 6 bases, leaving 18 bases between them. This CDR3 comprises 14 residues. Germline CDR1 MNHEY, CDR2 SMNVEV (reference sequence). DNA for the CDR3: TGTGCCAGCAGCCCGGCCGGAGAGGGCGCCGAGCAGTACTTC. It codes for CASSPAGEGAEQYF.

About this clone itself: The sample carries other DNA sequences with the same CDR3. The chain has TRBV28 and TRBJ2-7, with TRBD1 as a possible D gene (6 bases). The length of the CDR3 is 13 residues. Germline V gives CDR1 MDHEN, CDR2 SYDVKM. V was pared by 1 base and J by 3 bases, with 7 bases between. The CDR3 region is CASSLLDSYEQYF. CDR3 bases: TGTGCCAGCAGTTTATTGGACAGCTACGAGCAGTACTTC. The full variable domain, in which reference TRBV28 and TRBJ2-7 provide the parts outside the CDR3, is DVKVTQSSRYLVKRTGEKVFLECVQDMDHENMFWYRQDPGLGLRLIYFSYDVKMKEKGDIPEGYSVSREKKERFSLILESASTNQTSMYLCASSLLDSYEQYFGPGTRLTVT.

The V gene is TRBV7-9, the J gene TRBJ2-7; D gene ambiguous. Trimming cost V 3 bases and J 0 bases, with 12 bases left between them. From germline, CDR1 is SEHNR and CDR2 FQNEAQ (reference sequence). This CDR3 is 15 amino acids long. The CDR3 coding sequence is TGTGCCAGCAGCTTTTCACAGACAAGCTCCTACGAGCAGTACTTC. Residues: CASSFSQTSSYEQYF.

This chain joins TRBV14 and TRBJ2-1, with D uncertain. The CDR3 is 15 residues long. Germline CDR1 SGHDN, CDR2 FVKESK. Trimming pared 4 bases from V and 6 bases from J, leaving 16 bases between. This CDR3 reads CASSPRIPGPNEQFF. CDR3 coding DNA: TGTGCCAGCAGCCCCCGTATCCCAGGCCCCAATGAGCAGTTCTTC.

Remarks on this clone: The sample has other DNA sequences that encode this CDR3 too. The chain couples TRBV9 to TRBJ2-3; a possible D gene is TRBD2 (6 bases). Trimming cost V 1 base and J 1 base, with 10 bases left between them. The CDR3 sequence is 15 residues long. Per the germline V gene, CDR1 is SGDLS and CDR2 is YYNGEE. CDR3 region: CASSVWDSRTDTQYF. The CDR3 DNA reads TGTGCCAGCAGCGTATGGGACTCGCGCACAGATACGCAGTATTTT.

A remark on this clone: The sample carries other DNA sequences with the same CDR3. The rearrangement links TRBV9 to TRBJ2-3; perhaps TRBD2 as D (6 bases). Germline-derived CDR1 and CDR2 are SGDLS and YYNGEE. Trimming took off 0 bases at V and 0 bases at J, with 8 bases between the two ends. The length of the CDR3 is 15 residues. Here the CDR3 reads CASSVAGSSTDTQYF. CDR3 nucleotide sequence: TGTGCCAGCAGCGTAGCCGGGAGTAGCACAGATACGCAGTATTTT.